These 6 T cell receptor beta chains were sequenced from one sample in a study of T cells in Graves' hyperthyroidism and ophthalmopathy. Regions amplified from RNA transcripts were the TCR beta CDR3 regions. HTBI primers were used for first-round RT-PCR of the TCR CDR3. In TCRdb, the multiplex PCR reads were re-called with MiXCR into one record per CDR3 protein. The profile shows around 200,000 distinct CDR3 sequences, 18% of them singletons. Sequenced: blood. The source is a man between 35 and 55 years old with Graves' hyperthyroidism.

V is TRBV6-1 and J is TRBJ1-1; the D is unclear. CDR3 length equals 14 residues. From germline, CDR1 is MNHNS and CDR2 SASEGT. The germline V and J ends were trimmed by 3 bases and 3 bases, with 11 bases remaining between them. CDR3 sequence reads: CASSEGGSYTEAFF. The CDR3 coding sequence is TGTGCCAGCAGTGAGGGCGGGTCTTACACTGAAGCTTTCTTT.

In its sample, this clonotype was seen many times. This rearrangement joins TRBV15 to TRBJ2-5, with 14 bases aligning to TRBD2. The CDR3 runs to 17 residues. Germline V gene lookup returns CDR1 LNHNV and CDR2 YYDKDF (reference sequence). With V trimmed by 3 bases and J by 4 bases, 7 bases remained unmatched. CDR3 protein: CATSSAFGLAGGETQYF. CDR3 DNA sequence: TGTGCCACCAGCAGTGCTTTCGGACTAGCGGGGGGAGAGACCCAGTACTTC.

This clonotype was observed at least ten times. The CDR3 coding sequence is TGTGCCAGCAGCACACAGGGGAGGGAGACCCAGTACTTC. Translated, it gives CASSTQGRETQYF. The chain links TRBV11-2 to TRBJ2-5; tentative D call: TRBD1 (7 bases). Trimming pared 5 bases from V and 5 bases from J, leaving 12 bases between. The CDR3 has 13 amino acids. Germline CDR1 is SGHAT and CDR2 is FQNNGV. The whole variable domain, remainder taken from reference TRBV11-2 and TRBJ2-5, is EAGVAQSPRYKIIEKRQSVAFWCNPISGHATLYWYQQILGQGPKLLIQFQNNGVVDDSQLPKDRFSAERLKGVDSTLKIQPAKLEDSAVYLCASSTQGRETQYFGPGTRLLVL.

Ten or more counts support this clonotype. The chain has TRBV2 and TRBJ1-5; unclear D gene. Germline V gene data show CDR1 as SNHLY and CDR2 as FYNNEI. CDR3 length: 13 residues. Trimming removed 7 bases from V and 5 bases from J, with 12 bases in between. The CDR3 DNA reads TGTGCCAGCAAGGGCGCGTGGGATCAGCCCCAGCATTTT. This translates into CASKGAWDQPQHF.

This clonotype was observed many times. The chain recombines TRBV2 with TRBJ1-1, with TRBD1 as a possible D gene (5 bases). The CDR3 contains 15 residues. Germline lookup yields CDR1 SNHLY and CDR2 FYNNEI. V shed 2 bases and J shed 3 bases, with 13 bases lying between them. CDR3 loop: CASSEQGGFDTEAFF. CDR3 DNA: TGTGCCAGCAGTGAACAGGGCGGGTTCGACACTGAAGCTTTCTTT. Full variable domain (rest looked up from reference TRBV2 and TRBJ1-1): EPEVTQTPSHQVTQMGQEVILRCVPISNHLYFYWYRQILGQKVEFLVSFYNNEISEKSEIFDDQFSVERPDGSNFTLKIRSTKLEDSAMYFCASSEQGGFDTEAFFGQGTRLTVV.

This clonotype was detected a few times. This chain joins TRBV6-1 and TRBJ2-7; D could derive from TRBD1 or TRBD2 (5 bases each). The CDR3 has 13 amino acids. The ends were cut back, 6 bases at V and 5 bases at J, with 14 bases in the middle. In germline, CDR1 is MNHNS, CDR2 SASEGT. The CDR3 bases are TGTGCCAGCAGCCCGGGACGTTTTCACGAGCAGTACTTC. Translated, it gives CASSPGRFHEQYF.